This T cell receptor beta chain came from a study of identifying expanded T cells in peripheral blood. Broader study findings: Over around two and four weeks, about 15 and 18 clones changed, versus more than 1 between replicates. Clone count variance between roughly 2-week samples rose with total template count.

A word on this clone: Its antigen is undetermined.

Some clones are missing from TCRdb's copy, which holds only in-frame ones; the method was immunoSEQ multiplex PCR. This table has some 100,000 clones, approximately 90% appearing once. The length of the CDR3 is 15 residues. V was pared by 5 bases and J by 6 bases, with 13 bases of the junction left unmatched. CDR1 and CDR2 from the germline V gene are GTSNPN and SVGIG (reference sequence). The sample was blood. The receptor was derived from a person aged 18 to 75 in good health. This rearrangement joins TRBV30 to TRBJ1-5; 7 bases align to TRBD1. CDR3 in amino acids: CAWSRQGESGQPQHF. CDR3 sequence (DNA): TGTGCCTGGTCTAGACAGGGAGAGAGTGGTCAGCCCCAGCATTTT.